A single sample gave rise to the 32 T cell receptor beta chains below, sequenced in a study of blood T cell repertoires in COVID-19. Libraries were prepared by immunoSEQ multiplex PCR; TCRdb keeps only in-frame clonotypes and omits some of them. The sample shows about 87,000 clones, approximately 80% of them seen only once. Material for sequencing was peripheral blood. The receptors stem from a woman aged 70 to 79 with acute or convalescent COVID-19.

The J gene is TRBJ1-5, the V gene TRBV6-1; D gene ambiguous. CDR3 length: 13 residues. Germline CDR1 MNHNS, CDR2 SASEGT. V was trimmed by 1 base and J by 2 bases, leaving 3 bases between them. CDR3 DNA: TGTGCCAGCAGTGAAGGGCGCAATCAGCCCCAGCATTTT. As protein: CASSEGRNQPQHF.

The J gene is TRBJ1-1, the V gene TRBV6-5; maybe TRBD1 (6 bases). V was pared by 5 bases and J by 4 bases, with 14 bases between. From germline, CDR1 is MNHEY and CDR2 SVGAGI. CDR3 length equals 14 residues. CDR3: CASSLGGFLTEAFF. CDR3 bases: TGTGCCAGCAGTCTAGGGGGATTCCTCACTGAAGCTTTCTTT.

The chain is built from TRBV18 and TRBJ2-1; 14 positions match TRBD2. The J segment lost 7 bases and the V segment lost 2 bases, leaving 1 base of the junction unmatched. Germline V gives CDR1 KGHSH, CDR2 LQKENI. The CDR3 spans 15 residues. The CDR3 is CASSPRTSGGNEQFF. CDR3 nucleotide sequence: TGTGCCAGCTCACCAAGGACTAGCGGGGGGAATGAGCAGTTCTTC.

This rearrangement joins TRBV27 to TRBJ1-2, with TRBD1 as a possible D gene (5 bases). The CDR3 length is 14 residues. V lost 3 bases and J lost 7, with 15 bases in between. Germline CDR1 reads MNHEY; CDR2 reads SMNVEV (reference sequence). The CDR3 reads CASSFGRDRGGYTF. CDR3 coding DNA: TGTGCCAGCAGTTTCGGCAGGGATAGAGGTGGCTACACCTTC.

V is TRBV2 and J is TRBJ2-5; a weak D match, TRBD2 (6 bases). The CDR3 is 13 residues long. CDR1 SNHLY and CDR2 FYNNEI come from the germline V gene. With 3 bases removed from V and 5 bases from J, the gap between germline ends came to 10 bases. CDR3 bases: TGTGCCAGCAGTGACTTCGGAGGGGAGACCCAGTACTTC. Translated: CASSDFGGETQYF.

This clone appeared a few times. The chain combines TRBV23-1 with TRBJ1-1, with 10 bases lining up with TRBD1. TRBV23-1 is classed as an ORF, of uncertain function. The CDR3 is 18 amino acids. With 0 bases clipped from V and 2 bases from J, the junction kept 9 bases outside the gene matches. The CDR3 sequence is CASSQSADRGRRNTEAFF. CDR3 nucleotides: TGCGCCAGCAGTCAATCTGCGGACAGGGGGAGAAGAAACACTGAAGCTTTCTTT.

The CDR3 DNA reads as TGTGCCAGCAGCATTCGACTAGCGGGATCGACTAACACCGGGGAGCTGTTTTTT. It translates to CASSIRLAGSTNTGELFF. This chain links TRBV9 with TRBJ2-2; 11 nucleotides align to TRBD2. CDR3 length: 18 residues. Looked up from germline, CDR1 is SGDLS and CDR2 is YYNGEE. The V segment lost 4 bases and the J segment 2 bases; nucleotides outside the gene matches: 10.

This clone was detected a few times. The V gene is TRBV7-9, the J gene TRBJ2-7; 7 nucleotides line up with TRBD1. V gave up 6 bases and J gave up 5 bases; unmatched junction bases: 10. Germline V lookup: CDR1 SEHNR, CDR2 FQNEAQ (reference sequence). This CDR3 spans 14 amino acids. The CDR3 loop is CASSPTGNQHEQYF. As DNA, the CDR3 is TGTGCCAGCAGTCCGACAGGGAATCAGCACGAGCAGTACTTC.

CDR3: CASSPQRQGENTEAFF. CDR3 in DNA: TGTGCCAGCTCACCCCAGAGACAGGGGGAGAACACTGAAGCTTTCTTT. V and J are TRBV18 and TRBJ1-1, with 9 bases aligning to TRBD1. Looked up from germline, CDR1 is KGHSH and CDR2 is LQKENI. V lost 3 bases and J lost 1; bases outside the gene matches: 6. The CDR3 runs 16 residues.

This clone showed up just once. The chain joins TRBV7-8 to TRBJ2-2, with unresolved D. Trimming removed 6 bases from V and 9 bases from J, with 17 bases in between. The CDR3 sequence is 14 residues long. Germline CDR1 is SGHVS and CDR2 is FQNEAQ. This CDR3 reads CASSFPYSPWELFF. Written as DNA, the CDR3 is TGTGCCAGCAGTTTCCCCTACAGCCCCTGGGAGCTGTTTTTT.

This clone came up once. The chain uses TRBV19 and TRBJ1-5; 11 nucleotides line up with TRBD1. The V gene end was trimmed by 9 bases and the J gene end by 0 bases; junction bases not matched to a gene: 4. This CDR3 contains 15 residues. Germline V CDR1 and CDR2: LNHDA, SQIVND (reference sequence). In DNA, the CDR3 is TGTGCCAGCCGGGACAGGGGGTTTAGCAATCAGCCCCAGCATTTT. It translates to CASRDRGFSNQPQHF.

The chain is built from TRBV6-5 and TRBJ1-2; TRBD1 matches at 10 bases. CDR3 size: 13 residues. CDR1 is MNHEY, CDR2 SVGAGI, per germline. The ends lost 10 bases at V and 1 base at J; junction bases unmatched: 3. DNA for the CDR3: TGTGCCACCCGGACAGGGGGTAACTATGGCTACACCTTC. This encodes CATRTGGNYGYTF.

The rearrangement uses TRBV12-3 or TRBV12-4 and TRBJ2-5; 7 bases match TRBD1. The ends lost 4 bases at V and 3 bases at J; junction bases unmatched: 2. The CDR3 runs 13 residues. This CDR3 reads CASSSTGEETQYF. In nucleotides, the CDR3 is TGTGCCAGCAGTTCCACAGGGGAAGAGACCCAGTACTTC.

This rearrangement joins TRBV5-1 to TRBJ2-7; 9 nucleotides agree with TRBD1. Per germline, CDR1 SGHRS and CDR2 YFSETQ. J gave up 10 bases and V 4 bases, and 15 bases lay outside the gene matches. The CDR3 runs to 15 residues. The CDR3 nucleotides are TGCGCCAGCAGCCCCGGGACAGGGCGGGGGCTGGACCAGTACTTC. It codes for CASSPGTGRGLDQYF.

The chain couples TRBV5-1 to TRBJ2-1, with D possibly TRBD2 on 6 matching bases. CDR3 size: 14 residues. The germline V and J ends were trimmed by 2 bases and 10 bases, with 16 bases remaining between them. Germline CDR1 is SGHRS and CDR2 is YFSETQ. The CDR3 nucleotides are TGCGCCAGCAGCTTTCTAAGAGGGGAGGACGAGCAGTTCTTC. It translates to CASSFLRGEDEQFF.

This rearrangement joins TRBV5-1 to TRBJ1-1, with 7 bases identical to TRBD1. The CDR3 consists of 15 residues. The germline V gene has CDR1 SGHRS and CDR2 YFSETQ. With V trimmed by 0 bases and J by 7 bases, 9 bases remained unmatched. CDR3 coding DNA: TGCGCCAGCAGCTTGGGGGCCGGGACAGAGAGTGAAGCTTTCTTT. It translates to CASSLGAGTESEAFF.

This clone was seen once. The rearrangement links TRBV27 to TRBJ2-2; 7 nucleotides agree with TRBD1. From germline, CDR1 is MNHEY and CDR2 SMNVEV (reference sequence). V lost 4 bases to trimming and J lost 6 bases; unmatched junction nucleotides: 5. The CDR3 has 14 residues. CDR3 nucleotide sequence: TGTGCCAGCAGTTACGGCAGGGGGTCCGGGGAGCTGTTTTTT. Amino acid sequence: CASSYGRGSGELFF.

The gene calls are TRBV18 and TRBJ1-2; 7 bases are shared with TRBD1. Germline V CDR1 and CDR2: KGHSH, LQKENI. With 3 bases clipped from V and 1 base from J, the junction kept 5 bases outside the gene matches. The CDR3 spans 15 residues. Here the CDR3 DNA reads TGTGCCAGCTCACCCGGGACAGCGTTTAACTATGGCTACACCTTC. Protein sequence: CASSPGTAFNYGYTF.

CDR3 loop: CASSSLRAGGDTQYF. The CDR3 DNA follows: TGTGCCAGCAGCTCGCTAAGGGCGGGGGGAGATACGCAGTATTTT. The chain joins TRBV5-6 to TRBJ2-3; 8 bases line up with TRBD2. Germline CDR1 SGHDT, CDR2 YYEEEE. With 3 bases clipped from V and 5 bases from J, the junction kept 8 bases outside the gene matches. The CDR3 is made up of 15 amino acids. Using reference TRBV5-6 and TRBJ2-3 for the parts outside the CDR3, the full variable domain is DAGVTQSPTHLIKTRGQQVTLRCSPKSGHDTVSWYQQALGQGPQFIFQYYEEEERQRGNFPDRFSGHQFPNYSSELNVNALLLGDSALYLCASSSLRAGGDTQYFGPGTRLTVL.

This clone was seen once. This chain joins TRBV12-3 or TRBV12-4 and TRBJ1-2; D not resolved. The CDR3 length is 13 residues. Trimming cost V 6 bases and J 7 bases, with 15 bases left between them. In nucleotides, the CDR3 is TGTGCCAGCAGCAGTGGGCAGGCGCGTGGCTACACCTTC. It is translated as CASSSGQARGYTF.

The CDR3 nucleotides read TGCGCCAGCAGCTTGGCGGTGATGCAGGGCTCTGGAAACACCATATATTTT. This sequence encodes CASSLAVMQGSGNTIYF. The chain is built from TRBV5-1 and TRBJ1-3, with D maybe TRBD1 (5 bases). The CDR3 sequence is 17 residues long. The V gene's germline CDR1 is SGHRS and CDR2 YFSETQ. V shed 0 bases and J shed 0 bases, with 13 bases lying between them. The whole variable domain, filled in from reference TRBV5-1 and TRBJ1-3, reads KAGVTQTPRYLIKTRGQQVTLSCSPISGHRSVSWYQQTPGQGLQFLFEYFSETQRNKGNFPGRFSGRQFSNSRSEMNVSTLELGDSALYLCASSLAVMQGSGNTIYFGEGSWLTVV.

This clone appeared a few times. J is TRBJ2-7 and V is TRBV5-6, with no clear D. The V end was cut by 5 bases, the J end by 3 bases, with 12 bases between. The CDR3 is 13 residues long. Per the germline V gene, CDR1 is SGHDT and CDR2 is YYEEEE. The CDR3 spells CASRQQYLYEQYF. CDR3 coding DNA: TGTGCCAGCAGGCAACAGTATCTCTACGAGCAGTACTTC.

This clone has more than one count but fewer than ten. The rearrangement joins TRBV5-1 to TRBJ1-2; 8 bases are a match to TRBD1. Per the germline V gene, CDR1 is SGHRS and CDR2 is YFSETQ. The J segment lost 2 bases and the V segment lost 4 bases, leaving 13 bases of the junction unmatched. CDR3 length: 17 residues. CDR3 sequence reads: CASSTSPVQGANYGYTF. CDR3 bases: TGCGCCAGCAGCACAAGCCCTGTCCAGGGGGCCAACTATGGCTACACCTTC.

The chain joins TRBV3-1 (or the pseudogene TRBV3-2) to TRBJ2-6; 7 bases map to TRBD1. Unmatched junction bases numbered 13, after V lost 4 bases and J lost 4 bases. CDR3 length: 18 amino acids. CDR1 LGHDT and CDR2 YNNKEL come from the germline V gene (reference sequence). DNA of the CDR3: TGTGCCAGCAGCCCGCAAGGGACAGCTGTTGCGGGGGCCAACGTCCTGACTTTC. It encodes CASSPQGTAVAGANVLTF.

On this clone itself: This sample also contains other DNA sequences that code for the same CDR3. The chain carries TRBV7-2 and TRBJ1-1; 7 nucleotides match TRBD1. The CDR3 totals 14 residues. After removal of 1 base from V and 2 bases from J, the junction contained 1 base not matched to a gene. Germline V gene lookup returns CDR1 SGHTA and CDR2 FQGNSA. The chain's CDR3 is CASSLGQGNTEAFF. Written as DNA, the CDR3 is TGTGCCAGCAGCTTAGGACAGGGAAACACTGAAGCTTTCTTT.

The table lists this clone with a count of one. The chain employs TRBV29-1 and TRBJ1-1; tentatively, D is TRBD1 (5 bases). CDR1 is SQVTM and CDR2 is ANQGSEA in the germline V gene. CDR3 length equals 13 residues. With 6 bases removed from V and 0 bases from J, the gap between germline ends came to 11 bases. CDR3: CSVETGVNTEAFF. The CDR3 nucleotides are TGCAGCGTGGAAACAGGTGTGAACACTGAAGCTTTCTTT. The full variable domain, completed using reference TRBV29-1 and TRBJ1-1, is SAVISQKPSRDICQRGTSLTIQCQVDSQVTMMFWYRQQPGQSLTLIATANQGSEATYESGFVIDKFPISRPNLTFSTLTVSNMSPEDSSIYLCSVETGVNTEAFFGQGTRLTVV.

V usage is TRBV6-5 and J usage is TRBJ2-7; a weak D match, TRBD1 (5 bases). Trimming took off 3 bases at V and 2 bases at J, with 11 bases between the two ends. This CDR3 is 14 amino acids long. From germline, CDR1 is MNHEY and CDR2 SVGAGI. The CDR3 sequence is CASSYMQGPYEQYF. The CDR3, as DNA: TGTGCCAGCAGTTATATGCAGGGCCCCTACGAGCAGTACTTC.

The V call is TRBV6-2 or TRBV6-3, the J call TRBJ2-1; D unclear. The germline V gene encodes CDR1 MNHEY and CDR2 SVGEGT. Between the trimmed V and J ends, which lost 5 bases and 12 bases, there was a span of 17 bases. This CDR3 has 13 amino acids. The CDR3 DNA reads TGTGCCAGCAGTAATTTGACTCGTCTCGGGCAGTTCTTC. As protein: CASSNLTRLGQFF.

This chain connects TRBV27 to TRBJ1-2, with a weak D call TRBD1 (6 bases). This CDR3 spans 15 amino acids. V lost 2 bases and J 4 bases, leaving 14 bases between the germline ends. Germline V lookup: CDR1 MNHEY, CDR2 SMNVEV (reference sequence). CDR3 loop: CASSLKSGGPYGYTF. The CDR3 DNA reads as TGTGCCAGCAGTTTAAAATCGGGGGGCCCCTATGGCTACACCTTC.

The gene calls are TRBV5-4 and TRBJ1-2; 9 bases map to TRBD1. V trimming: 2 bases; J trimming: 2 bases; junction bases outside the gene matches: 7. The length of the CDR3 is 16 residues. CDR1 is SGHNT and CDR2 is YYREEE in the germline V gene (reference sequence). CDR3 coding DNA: TGTGCCAGCAGCTTTTACAGACAGGGGGGCAACTATGGCTACACCTTC. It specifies CASSFYRQGGNYGYTF.

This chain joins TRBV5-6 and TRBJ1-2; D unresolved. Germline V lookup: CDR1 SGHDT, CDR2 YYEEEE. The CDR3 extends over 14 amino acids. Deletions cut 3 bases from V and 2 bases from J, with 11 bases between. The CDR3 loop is CASSSEADNYGYTF. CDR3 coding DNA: TGTGCCAGCAGCTCTGAGGCTGACAACTATGGCTACACCTTC. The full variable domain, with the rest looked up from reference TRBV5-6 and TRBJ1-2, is DAGVTQSPTHLIKTRGQQVTLRCSPKSGHDTVSWYQQALGQGPQFIFQYYEEEERQRGNFPDRFSGHQFPNYSSELNVNALLLGDSALYLCASSSEADNYGYTFGSGTRLTVV.

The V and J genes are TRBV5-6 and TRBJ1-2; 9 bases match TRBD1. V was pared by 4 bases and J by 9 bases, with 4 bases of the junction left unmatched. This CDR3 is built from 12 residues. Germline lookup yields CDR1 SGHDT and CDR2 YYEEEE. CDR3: CASSAGQGSYTF. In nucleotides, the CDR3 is TGTGCCAGCAGCGCTGGACAGGGGAGCTACACCTTC. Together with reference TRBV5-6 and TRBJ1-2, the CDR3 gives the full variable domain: DAGVTQSPTHLIKTRGQQVTLRCSPKSGHDTVSWYQQALGQGPQFIFQYYEEEERQRGNFPDRFSGHQFPNYSSELNVNALLLGDSALYLCASSAGQGSYTFGSGTRLTVV.